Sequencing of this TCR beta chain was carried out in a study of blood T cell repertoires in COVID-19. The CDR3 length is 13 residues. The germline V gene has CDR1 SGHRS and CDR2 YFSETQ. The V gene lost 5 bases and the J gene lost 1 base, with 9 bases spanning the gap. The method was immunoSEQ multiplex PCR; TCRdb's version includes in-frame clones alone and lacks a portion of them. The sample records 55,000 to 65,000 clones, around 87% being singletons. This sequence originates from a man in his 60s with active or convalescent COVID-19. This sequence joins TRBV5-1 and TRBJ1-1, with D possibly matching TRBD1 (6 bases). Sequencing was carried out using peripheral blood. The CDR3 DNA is TGCGCCAGCAGTTTAGGGGGGAACACTGAAGCTTTCTTT. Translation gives CASSLGGNTEAFF.